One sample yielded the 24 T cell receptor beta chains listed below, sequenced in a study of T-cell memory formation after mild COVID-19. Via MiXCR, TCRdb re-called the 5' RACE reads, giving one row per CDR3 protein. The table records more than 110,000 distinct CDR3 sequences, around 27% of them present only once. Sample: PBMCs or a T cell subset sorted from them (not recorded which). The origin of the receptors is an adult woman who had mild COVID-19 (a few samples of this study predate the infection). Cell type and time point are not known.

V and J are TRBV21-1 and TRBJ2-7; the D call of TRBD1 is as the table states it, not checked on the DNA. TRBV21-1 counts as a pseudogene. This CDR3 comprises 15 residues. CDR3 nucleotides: TGTGCCAGCAGCAAAGCGGGGGACCCCCCCTACGAGCAGTACTTC. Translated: CASSKAGDPPYEQYF.

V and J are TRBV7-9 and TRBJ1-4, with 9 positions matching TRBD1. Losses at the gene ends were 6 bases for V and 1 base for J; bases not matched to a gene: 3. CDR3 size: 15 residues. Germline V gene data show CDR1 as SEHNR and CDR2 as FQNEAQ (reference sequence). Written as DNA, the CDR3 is TGTGCCAGCAGGCGGGACAGGGAAACTAATGAAAAACTGTTTTTT. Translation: CASRRDRETNEKLFF.

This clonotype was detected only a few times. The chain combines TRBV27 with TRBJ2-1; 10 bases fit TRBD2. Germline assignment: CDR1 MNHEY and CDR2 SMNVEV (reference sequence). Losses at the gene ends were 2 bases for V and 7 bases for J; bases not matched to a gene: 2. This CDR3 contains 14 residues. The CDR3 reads CASSLLAGVNEQFF. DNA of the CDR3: TGTGCCAGCAGTTTACTAGCGGGAGTAAATGAGCAGTTCTTC.

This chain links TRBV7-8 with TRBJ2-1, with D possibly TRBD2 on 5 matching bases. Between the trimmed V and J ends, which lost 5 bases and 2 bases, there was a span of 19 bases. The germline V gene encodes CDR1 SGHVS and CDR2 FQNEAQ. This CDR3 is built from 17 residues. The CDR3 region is CASSAGAIDIAYNEQFF. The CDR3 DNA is TGTGCCAGCAGCGCGGGCGCTATCGACATCGCCTACAATGAGCAGTTCTTC.

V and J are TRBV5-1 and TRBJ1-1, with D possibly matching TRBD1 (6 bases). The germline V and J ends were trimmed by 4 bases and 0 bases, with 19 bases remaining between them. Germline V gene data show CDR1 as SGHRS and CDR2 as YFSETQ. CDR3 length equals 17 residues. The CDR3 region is CASSPPSLTGMNTEAFF. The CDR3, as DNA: TGCGCCAGCAGCCCTCCTTCGCTTACAGGGATGAACACTGAAGCTTTCTTT.

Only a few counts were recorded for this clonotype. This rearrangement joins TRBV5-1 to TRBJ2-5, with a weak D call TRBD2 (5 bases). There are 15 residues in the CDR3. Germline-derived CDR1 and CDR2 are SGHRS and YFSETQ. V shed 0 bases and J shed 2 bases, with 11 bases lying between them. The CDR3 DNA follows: TGCGCCAGCAGCTTGGCCTTCGACTATCAAGAGACCCAGTACTTC. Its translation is CASSLAFDYQETQYF.

CDR3 DNA sequence: TGCAGTGCTAGAGCCCTAGGACAGGGGGTGGCCGAGCAGTACTTC. This gives the protein CSARALGQGVAEQYF. V and J are TRBV20-1 and TRBJ2-7; 10 bases fit TRBD1. V gave up 1 base and J gave up 6 bases; unmatched junction bases: 9. Looked up from germline, CDR1 is DFQATT and CDR2 is SNEGSKA (reference sequence). CDR3 length equals 15 residues.

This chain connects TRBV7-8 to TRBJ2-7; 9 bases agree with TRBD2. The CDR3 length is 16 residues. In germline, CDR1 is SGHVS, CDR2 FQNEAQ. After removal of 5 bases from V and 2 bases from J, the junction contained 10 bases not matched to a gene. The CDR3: CASSPSGASGTYEQYF. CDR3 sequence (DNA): TGTGCCAGCAGCCCCTCTGGAGCTAGCGGGACCTACGAGCAGTACTTC. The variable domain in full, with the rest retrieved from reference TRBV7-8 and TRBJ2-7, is GAGVSQSPRYKVAKRGQDVALRCDPISGHVSLFWYQQALGQGPEFLTYFQNEAQLDKSGLPSDRFFAERPEGSVSTLKIQRTQQEDSAVYLCASSPSGASGTYEQYFGPGTRLTVT.

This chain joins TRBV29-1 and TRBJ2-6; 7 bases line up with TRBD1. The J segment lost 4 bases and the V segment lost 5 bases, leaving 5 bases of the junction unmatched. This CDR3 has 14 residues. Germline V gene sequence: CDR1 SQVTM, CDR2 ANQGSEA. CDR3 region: CSVTGVWGANVLTF. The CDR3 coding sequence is TGCAGCGTTACAGGGGTGTGGGGGGCCAACGTCCTGACTTTC.

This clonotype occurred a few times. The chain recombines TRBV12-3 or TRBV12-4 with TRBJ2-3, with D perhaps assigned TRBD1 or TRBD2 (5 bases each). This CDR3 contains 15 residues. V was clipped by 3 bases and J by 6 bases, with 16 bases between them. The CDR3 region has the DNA TGTGCCAGCAGTTTGCCAGACAACGGGGACGATACGCAGTATTTT. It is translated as CASSLPDNGDDTQYF.

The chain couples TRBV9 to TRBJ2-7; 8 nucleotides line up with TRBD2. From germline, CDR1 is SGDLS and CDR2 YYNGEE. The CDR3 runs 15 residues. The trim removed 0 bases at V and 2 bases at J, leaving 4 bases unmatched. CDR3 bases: TGTGCCAGCAGCGTAGGAAGCGGGGGAACCTACGAGCAGTACTTC. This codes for CASSVGSGGTYEQYF.

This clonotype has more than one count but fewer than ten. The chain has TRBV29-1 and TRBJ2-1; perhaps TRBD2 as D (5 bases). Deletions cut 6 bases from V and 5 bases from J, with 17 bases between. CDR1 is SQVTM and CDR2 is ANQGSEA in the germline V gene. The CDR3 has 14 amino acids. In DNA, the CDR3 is TGCAGCGTGGTACCCAGACTAAGAGACAATGAGCAGTTCTTC. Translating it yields CSVVPRLRDNEQFF.

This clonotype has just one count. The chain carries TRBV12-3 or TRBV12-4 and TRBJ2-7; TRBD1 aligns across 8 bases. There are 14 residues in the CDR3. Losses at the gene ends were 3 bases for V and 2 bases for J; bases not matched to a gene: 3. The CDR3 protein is CASSLGQDPYEQYF. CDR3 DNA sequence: TGTGCCAGCAGTTTGGGACAGGACCCCTACGAGCAGTACTTC.

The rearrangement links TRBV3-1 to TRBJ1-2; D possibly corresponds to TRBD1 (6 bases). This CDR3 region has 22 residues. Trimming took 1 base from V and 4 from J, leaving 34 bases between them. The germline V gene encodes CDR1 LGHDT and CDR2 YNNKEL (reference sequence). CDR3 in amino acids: CASSQGQRGDRHTGRSAYGYTF. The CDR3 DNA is TGTGCCAGCAGCCAAGGGCAAAGGGGGGACCGCCACACAGGGCGGTCGGCCTATGGCTACACCTTC. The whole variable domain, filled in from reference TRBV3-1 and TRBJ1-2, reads DTAVSQTPKYLVTQMGNDKSIKCEQNLGHDTMYWYKQDSKKFLKIMFSYNNKELIINETVPNRFSPKSPDKAHLNLHINSLELGDSAVYFCASSQGQRGDRHTGRSAYGYTFGSGTRLTVV.

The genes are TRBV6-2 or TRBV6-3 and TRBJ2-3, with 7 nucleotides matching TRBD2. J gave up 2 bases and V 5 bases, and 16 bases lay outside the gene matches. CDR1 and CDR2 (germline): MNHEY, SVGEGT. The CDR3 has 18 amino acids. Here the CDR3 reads CASSTTSVSGLHTDTQYF. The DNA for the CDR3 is TGTGCCAGCAGTACGACATCGGTTAGCGGGTTGCACACAGATACGCAGTATTTT.

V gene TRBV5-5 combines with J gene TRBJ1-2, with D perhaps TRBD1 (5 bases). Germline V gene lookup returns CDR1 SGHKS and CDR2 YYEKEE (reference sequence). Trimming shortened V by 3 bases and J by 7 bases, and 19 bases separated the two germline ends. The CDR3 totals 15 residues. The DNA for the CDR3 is TGTGCCAGCAGCTGGCCAGAAGGGCCAGGGAGTGGCTACACCTTC. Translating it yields CASSWPEGPGSGYTF.

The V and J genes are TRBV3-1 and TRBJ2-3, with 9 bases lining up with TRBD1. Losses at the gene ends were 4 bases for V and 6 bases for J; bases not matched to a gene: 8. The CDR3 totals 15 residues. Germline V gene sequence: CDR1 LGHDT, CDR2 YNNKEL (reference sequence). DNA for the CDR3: TGTGCCAGCAGCCCCCGACAGGGGGGGCTTGATACGCAGTATTTT. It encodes CASSPRQGGLDTQYF.

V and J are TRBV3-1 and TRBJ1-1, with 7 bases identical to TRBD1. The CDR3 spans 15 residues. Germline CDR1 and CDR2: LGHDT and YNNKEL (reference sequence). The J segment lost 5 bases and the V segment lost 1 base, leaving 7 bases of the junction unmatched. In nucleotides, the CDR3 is TGTGCCAGCAGCCAAGGGAAAAGGGGGCAAACTGAAGCTTTCTTT. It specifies CASSQGKRGQTEAFF.

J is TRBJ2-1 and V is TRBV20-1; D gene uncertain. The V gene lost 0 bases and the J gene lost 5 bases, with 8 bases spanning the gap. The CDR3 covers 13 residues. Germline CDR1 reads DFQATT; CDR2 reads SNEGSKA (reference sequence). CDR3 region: CSARDLGDNEQFF. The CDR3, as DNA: TGCAGTGCTAGAGATCTGGGCGACAATGAGCAGTTCTTC.

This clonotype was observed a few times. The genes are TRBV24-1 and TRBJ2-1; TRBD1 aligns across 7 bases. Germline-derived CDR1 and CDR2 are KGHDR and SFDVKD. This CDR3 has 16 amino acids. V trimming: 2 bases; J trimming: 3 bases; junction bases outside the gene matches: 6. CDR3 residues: CATSDWDSESYNEQFF. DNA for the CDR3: TGTGCCACCAGTGATTGGGACAGTGAGAGCTACAATGAGCAGTTCTTC.

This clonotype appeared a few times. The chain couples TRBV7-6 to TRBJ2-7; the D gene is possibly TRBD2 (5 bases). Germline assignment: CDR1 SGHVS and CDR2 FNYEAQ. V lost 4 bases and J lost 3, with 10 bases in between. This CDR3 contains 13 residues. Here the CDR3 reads CASSYGEDYEQYF. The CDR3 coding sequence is TGTGCCAGCAGCTACGGGGAAGACTACGAGCAGTACTTC.

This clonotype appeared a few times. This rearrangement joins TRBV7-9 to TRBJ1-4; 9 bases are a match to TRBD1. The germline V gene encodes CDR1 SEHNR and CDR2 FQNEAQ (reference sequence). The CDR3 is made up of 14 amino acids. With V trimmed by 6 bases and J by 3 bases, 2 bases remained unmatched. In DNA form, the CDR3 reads TGTGCCAGCAGTTACAGGGGGCCTAATGAAAAACTGTTTTTT. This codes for CASSYRGPNEKLFF.

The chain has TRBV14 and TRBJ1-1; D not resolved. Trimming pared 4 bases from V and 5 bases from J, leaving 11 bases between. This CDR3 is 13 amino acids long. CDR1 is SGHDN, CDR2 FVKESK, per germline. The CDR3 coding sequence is TGTGCCAGCAGCCTTCATCCGAGGACTGAAGCTTTCTTT. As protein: CASSLHPRTEAFF.

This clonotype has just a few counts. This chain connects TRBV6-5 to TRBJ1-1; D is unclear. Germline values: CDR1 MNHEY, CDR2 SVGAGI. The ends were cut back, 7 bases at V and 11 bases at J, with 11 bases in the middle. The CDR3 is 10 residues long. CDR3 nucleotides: TGTGCCAGCACCTTTCGCATGGCTTTCTTT. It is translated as CASTFRMAFF.